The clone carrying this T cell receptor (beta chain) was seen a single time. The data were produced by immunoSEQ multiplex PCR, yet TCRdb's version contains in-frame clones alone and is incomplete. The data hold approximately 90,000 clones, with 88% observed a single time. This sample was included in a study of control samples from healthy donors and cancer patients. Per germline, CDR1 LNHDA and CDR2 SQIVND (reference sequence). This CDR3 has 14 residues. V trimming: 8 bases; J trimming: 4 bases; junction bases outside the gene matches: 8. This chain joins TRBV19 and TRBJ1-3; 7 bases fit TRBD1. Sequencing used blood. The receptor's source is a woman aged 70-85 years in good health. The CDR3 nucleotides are TGTGCCAGTGGGGAGGGGGCCTTCGGAAACACCATATATTTT. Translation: CASGEGAFGNTIYF. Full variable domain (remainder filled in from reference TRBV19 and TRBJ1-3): DGGITQSPKYLFRKEGQNVTLSCEQNLNHDAMYWYRQDPGQGLRLIYYSQIVNDFQKGDIAEGYSVSREKKESFPLTVTSAQKNPTAFYLCASGEGAFGNTIYFGEGSWLTVV.